These 23 T cell receptor beta chains were sequenced from one sample in a study of T-cell reconstitution after alpha-beta-depleted transplantation in children. Preparing the TCRbeta library involved the use of unique molecular identifiers. TCRdb re-called the PCR reads through MiXCR, storing one row per CDR3 protein. This sample has about 340,000 distinct CDR3 sequences, with 15% to 20% found just once. The sample in question was PBMCs, mostly from graft donor cells, obtained 360 days after TCRalphabeta/CD19-depleted stem cell transplant. The receptors originated from a male patient between 2 and 15 years old who had a stem cell transplant for acute lymphoblastic leukemia, so the T cells may come from the graft donor.

In its sample, this clonotype was seen a few times. The gene calls are TRBV4-1 and TRBJ2-1; D uncertain. Germline V gives CDR1 MGHRA, CDR2 YSYEKL. V shed 0 bases and J shed 0 bases, with 9 bases lying between them. The CDR3 runs to 16 residues. The CDR3 DNA follows: TGCGCCAGCAGCCAAGAGGGCGGTGGCTCCTACAATGAGCAGTTCTTC. As protein: CASSQEGGGSYNEQFF.

This clonotype was observed a few times. V usage is TRBV4-2 and J usage is TRBJ2-4; TRBD1 might be the D (5 bases). Germline V gene lookup returns CDR1 LGHNA and CDR2 YNFKEQ. Deletions cut 0 bases from V and 6 bases from J, with 15 bases between. The CDR3 sequence is 16 residues long. The CDR3 DNA is TGTGCCAGCAGCCAAGATCCGTGGGGCCTCTTAAACATTCAGTACTTC. This gives the protein CASSQDPWGLLNIQYF.

CDR3 coding DNA: TGTGCCAGCAGCTATAACCCAATAGGGTATTACGAGCAGTACTTC. It codes for CASSYNPIGYYEQYF. The genes are TRBV7-2 and TRBJ2-7; D unresolved. V was pared by 4 bases and J by 4 bases, with 17 bases between. The CDR3 length is 15 residues. From germline, CDR1 is SGHTA and CDR2 FQGNSA.

The chain has TRBV20-1 and TRBJ2-7, with D unresolved. This CDR3 contains 13 residues. Germline V gene sequence: CDR1 DFQATT, CDR2 SNEGSKA (reference sequence). The V and J ends lost 3 bases and 4 bases respectively, with 13 bases between them. The CDR3: CSASLGLPYEQYF. The CDR3 DNA sequence: TGCAGTGCTAGTCTGGGGTTACCTTACGAGCAGTACTTC.

This clonotype occurred a few times. This chain connects TRBV28 to TRBJ2-4; TRBD1 is a possible D gene (5 bases). With 5 bases removed from V and 0 bases from J, the gap between germline ends came to 14 bases. Per germline, CDR1 MDHEN and CDR2 SYDVKM. The CDR3 has 16 residues. CDR3 in amino acids: CASSRPTEIAKNIQYF. The CDR3 region has the DNA TGTGCCAGCAGTCGCCCGACAGAAATAGCCAAAAACATTCAGTACTTC.

This clonotype appeared once. The chain uses TRBV5-1 and TRBJ1-2; unclear D gene. Looked up from germline, CDR1 is SGHRS and CDR2 is YFSETQ. The CDR3 is made up of 13 amino acids. The V end lost 3 bases, the J end lost 8 bases, and 14 bases lay between the germline ends. CDR3 amino acids: CASSSPGGLGYTF. DNA for the CDR3: TGCGCCAGCAGCTCCCCGGGAGGGCTCGGCTACACCTTC.

The chain employs TRBV4-1 and TRBJ1-5, with 7 bases matching TRBD1. Losses at the gene ends were 3 bases for V and 0 bases for J; bases not matched to a gene: 5. The CDR3 is 16 residues long. The germline CDR1 and CDR2 sequences are MGHRA and YSYEKL. This chain's CDR3 is CASSHEQGYSNQPQHF. The CDR3, as DNA: TGCGCCAGCAGCCACGAACAGGGGTATAGCAATCAGCCCCAGCATTTT.

This clonotype was counted between two and nine times. The chain combines TRBV9 with TRBJ2-3, with no clear D. V dropped 2 bases and J dropped 2 bases, with 9 bases sitting between them. Looked up from germline, CDR1 is SGDLS and CDR2 is YYNGEE. This CDR3 spans 14 amino acids. CDR3 sequence reads: CASSVGSYTDTQYF. In DNA, the CDR3 is TGTGCCAGCAGCGTGGGCTCGTACACAGATACGCAGTATTTT.

Ten or more counts support this clonotype. The chain couples TRBV28 to TRBJ1-5, with 7 bases fitting TRBD1. Germline loops: CDR1 MDHEN, CDR2 SYDVKM. V dropped 7 bases and J dropped 9; count of bases not matched to a gene: 12. The CDR3 has 14 amino acids. The CDR3 protein is CASTRGGHGRPQHF. The CDR3 DNA reads as TGTGCCAGCACCAGGGGGGGACACGGTCGGCCCCAGCATTTT.

This clonotype was counted only a few times. This rearrangement joins TRBV9 to TRBJ2-1; 7 nucleotides match TRBD1. Germline V lookup: CDR1 SGDLS, CDR2 YYNGEE. Unmatched junction bases numbered 14, after V lost 4 bases and J lost 7 bases. This CDR3 spans 16 amino acids. The CDR3 protein is CASSPPGGRRPNEQFF. As DNA, the CDR3 is TGTGCCAGCAGCCCCCCAGGGGGTAGAAGGCCGAATGAGCAGTTCTTC.

The table lists this clonotype with many counts. Here the CDR3 DNA reads TGTGCCAGCAGCTTGGCGACTAGTTTAGGGCAAGAGACCCAGTACTTC. Its translation is CASSLATSLGQETQYF. The chain uses TRBV5-4 and TRBJ2-5; D is perhaps TRBD2 (6 bases). Per germline, CDR1 SGHNT and CDR2 YYREEE (reference sequence). Trimming removed 0 bases from V and 2 bases from J, with 14 bases in between. This CDR3 contains 16 residues.

Only a few counts were recorded for this clonotype. This sequence joins TRBV9 and TRBJ1-2, with 10 nucleotides matching TRBD1. Trimming cost V 4 bases and J 6 bases; bases outside gene matches: 9. Germline CDR1 is SGDLS and CDR2 is YYNGEE. The CDR3 runs to 15 residues. The CDR3 loop is CASSTSTGTGDGYTF. The CDR3 DNA reads TGTGCCAGCAGCACCTCCACCGGGACAGGGGATGGCTACACCTTC.

CDR3 loop: CASSQLGQGGTEAFF. CDR3 nucleotides: TGTGCCAGCAGCCAATTGGGACAGGGAGGGACTGAAGCTTTCTTT. The V call is TRBV3-1, the J call TRBJ1-1, with 9 bases that match TRBD1. The CDR3 spans 15 residues. After removal of 2 bases from V and 5 bases from J, the junction contained 6 bases not matched to a gene. Germline loops: CDR1 LGHDT, CDR2 YNNKEL (reference sequence).

In this sample, this clonotype turned up a few times. The rearrangement links TRBV4-3 to TRBJ2-1; D ambiguous. The CDR3 runs 13 residues. Trimming stripped 4 bases from V and 6 bases from J, with 10 bases between. CDR1 is LGHNA and CDR2 is YSLEER in the germline V gene. DNA of the CDR3: TGCGCCAGCAGCCTGAATTTTGCCAATGAGCAGTTCTTC. Translated, it gives CASSLNFANEQFF.

The rearrangement joins TRBV30 to TRBJ2-1; 10 bases match TRBD2. V was clipped by 0 bases and J by 2 bases; unmatched bases: 1. The CDR3 contains 15 residues. Germline V gives CDR1 GTSNPN, CDR2 SVGIG (reference sequence). The CDR3 protein is CAWSVAGGPYNEQFF. The CDR3 DNA reads TGTGCCTGGAGTGTAGCGGGAGGGCCCTACAATGAGCAGTTCTTC. Using reference TRBV30 and TRBJ2-1 for the parts outside the CDR3, the full variable domain is SQTIHQWPATLVQPVGSPLSLECTVEGTSNPNLYWYRQAAGRGLQLLFYSVGIGQISSEVPQNLSASRPQDRQFILSSKKLLLSDSGFYLCAWSVAGGPYNEQFFGPGTRLTVL.

This chain connects TRBV20-1 to TRBJ2-1; unclear D gene. CDR3 length: 10 residues. Germline loops: CDR1 DFQATT, CDR2 SNEGSKA (reference sequence). The V gene lost 3 bases and the J gene lost 10 bases, with 7 bases spanning the gap. CDR3 sequence (DNA): TGCAGTGCTAGTATTCGCGAGCAGTTCTTC. It codes for CSASIREQFF.

The rearrangement joins TRBV6-2 or TRBV6-3 to TRBJ2-5; D unresolved. Trimming cost V 6 bases and J 1 base, with 18 bases left between them. Germline V lookup: CDR1 MNHEY, CDR2 SVGEGT. The CDR3 runs 16 residues. CDR3 nucleotide sequence: TGTGCCAGCAGATCCCGGGCATTTTCTGCCCAAGAGACCCAGTACTTC. Encoded protein: CASRSRAFSAQETQYF.

This clonotype appeared many times. The chain has TRBV5-1 and TRBJ2-1, with D hard to call. Trimming cost V 0 bases and J 3 bases, with 7 bases left between them. CDR1 is SGHRS, CDR2 YFSETQ, per germline. The CDR3 loop spans 14 amino acids. Here the CDR3 reads CASSLGANYNEQFF. In nucleotides, the CDR3 is TGCGCCAGCAGCTTGGGGGCCAACTACAATGAGCAGTTCTTC.

The table lists this clonotype with many counts. J is TRBJ1-4 and V is TRBV6-1, with D hard to call. V shed 0 bases and J shed 4 bases, with 12 bases lying between them. Germline V lookup: CDR1 MNHNS, CDR2 SASEGT. The CDR3 is made up of 16 amino acids. The CDR3 reads CASSEASGRFNEKLFF. In DNA form, the CDR3 reads TGTGCCAGCAGTGAAGCTAGCGGAAGGTTTAATGAAAAACTGTTTTTT.

The chain uses TRBV29-1 and TRBJ2-7, with 9 bases that match TRBD2. The ends lost 4 bases at V and 5 bases at J; junction bases unmatched: 9. There are 14 residues in the CDR3. The germline CDR1 and CDR2 sequences are SQVTM and ANQGSEA. The DNA for the CDR3 is TGCAGCGTTGGAGTCCCCGGGACTAGCAACGAGCAGTACTTC. It encodes CSVGVPGTSNEQYF.

In its sample, this clonotype was seen a few times. The chain recombines TRBV21-1 with TRBJ2-5; the D call TRBD2 from the table was never checked on the DNA. TRBV21-1 is assigned pseudogene status. The CDR3 length is 16 residues. The CDR3 sequence: CASSKPSAGGGETQYF. CDR3 DNA sequence: TGTGCCAGCAGCAAACCTTCGGCGGGAGGGGGAGAGACCCAGTACTTC.

The chain employs TRBV11-1 and TRBJ2-1; D gene unclear. The CDR3 contains 18 residues. Germline V gene lookup returns CDR1 SGHAT and CDR2 FQDESV (reference sequence). The germline V and J ends were trimmed by 5 bases and 3 bases, with 23 bases remaining between them. As DNA, the CDR3 is TGTGCCAGCAGCCCGTACCCGGCCAGTTCCCTTTTCTACAATGAGCAGTTCTTC. Translated, it gives CASSPYPASSLFYNEQFF.

The J gene is TRBJ2-7, the V gene TRBV20-1; weak D call: TRBD2 (5 bases). The CDR3 length is 15 residues. V lost 0 bases and J 6 bases, leaving 18 bases between the germline ends. CDR1 and CDR2 from the germline V gene are DFQATT and SNEGSKA (reference sequence). The CDR3 DNA reads as TGCAGTGCTAGAGATCCCGGACGGGATGGGGTCGAGCAGTACTTC. It yields the protein CSARDPGRDGVEQYF.